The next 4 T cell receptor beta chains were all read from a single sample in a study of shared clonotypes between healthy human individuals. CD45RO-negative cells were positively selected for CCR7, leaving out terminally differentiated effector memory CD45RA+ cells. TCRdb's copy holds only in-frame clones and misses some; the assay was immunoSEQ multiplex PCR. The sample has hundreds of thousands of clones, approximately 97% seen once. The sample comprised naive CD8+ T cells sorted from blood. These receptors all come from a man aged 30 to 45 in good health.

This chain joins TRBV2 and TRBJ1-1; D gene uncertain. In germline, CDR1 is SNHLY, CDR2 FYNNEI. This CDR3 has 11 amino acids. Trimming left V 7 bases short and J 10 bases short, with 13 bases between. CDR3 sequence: CASTLGSGAFF. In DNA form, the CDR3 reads TGTGCCAGCACCCTGGGCTCGGGAGCTTTCTTT.

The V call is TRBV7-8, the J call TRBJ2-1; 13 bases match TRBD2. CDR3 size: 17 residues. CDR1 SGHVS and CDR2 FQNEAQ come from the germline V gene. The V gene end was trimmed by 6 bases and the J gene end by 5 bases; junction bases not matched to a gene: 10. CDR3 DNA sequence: TGTGCCAGCAGTCAGAGCACTAGCGGGAGGGTAGACAATGAGCAGTTCTTC. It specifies CASSQSTSGRVDNEQFF.

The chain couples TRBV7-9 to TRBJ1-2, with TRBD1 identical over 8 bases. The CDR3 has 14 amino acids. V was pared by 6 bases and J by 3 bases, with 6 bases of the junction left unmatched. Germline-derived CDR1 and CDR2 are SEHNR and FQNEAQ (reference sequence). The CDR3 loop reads CASSPTGADYGYTF. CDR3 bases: TGTGCCAGCAGTCCGACAGGGGCAGACTATGGCTACACCTTC.

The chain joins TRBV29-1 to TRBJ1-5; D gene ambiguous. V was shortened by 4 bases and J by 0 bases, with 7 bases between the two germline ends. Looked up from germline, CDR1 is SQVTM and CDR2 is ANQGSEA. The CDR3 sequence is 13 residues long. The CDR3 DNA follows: TGCAGCGTTGCTCTTGATAGCAATCAGCCCCAGCATTTT. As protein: CSVALDSNQPQHF.